This T cell receptor beta chain originates from a study of T cells in localized non-small cell lung cancer. Germline V gene lookup returns CDR1 SGHRS and CDR2 YFSETQ. The CDR3 runs 15 residues. The V gene lost 4 bases and the J gene lost 0 bases, with 14 bases spanning the gap. Adjacent lung, free of atypia, was sampled at least 2 cm from the tumor margin. Study observations and caveats: Appearing in adjacent lung were a median roughly 60 of the top 100 tumor clones. Multi-region tumor sequencing was not done, so intratumor heterogeneity could not be excluded.

In the case of this clone: The target antigen is unknown.

Only in-frame clones appear in the TCRdb table, and some are missing; sequencing was by immunoSEQ multiplex PCR. Of approximately 2,200 clones in the sample, roughly 33% were seen once. The chain couples TRBV5-1 to TRBJ2-7; possibly TRBD1 or TRBD2 for D (6 bases each). The TCR sequence derives from a female donor over 55 with stage I squamous cell lung carcinoma. This sample comprised normal lung tissue next to the tumor, obtained before any cancer treatment. The CDR3 DNA sequence: TGCGCCAGCAGCCAGGAGGGACATAGCTCCTACGAGCAGTACTTC. This gives the protein CASSQEGHSSYEQYF.